These 2 T cell receptor beta chains share one sample of origin, sequenced in a study of spatial heterogeneity in lung cancer. The time point is: sample taken at primary tumor resection. These receptors lack a known antigen. TCRdb independently ran MiXCR on the 5' RACE reads; one entry per CDR3 protein. The data show about 13,000 distinct CDR3 sequences, with 3% to 4% seen just once and 15% to 20% held by the top ten. The study, taken as a whole, reports: Within tumors, counts of expanded alpha and beta TCRs tracked tumor mutation counts.

This specimen consisted of lung tumor tissue, obtained at surgery. These receptors were taken from a male donor with early-stage non-small cell lung cancer.

This clonotype was seen ten or more times. V usage is TRBV7-2 and J usage is TRBJ1-2; TRBD1 aligns across 9 bases. The V segment lost 7 bases and the J segment 2 bases; nucleotides outside the gene matches: 5. Germline assignment: CDR1 SGHTA and CDR2 FQGNSA. The CDR3 contains 14 residues. The CDR3 region is CASTGGQGNYGYTF. The CDR3 DNA follows: TGTGCCAGCACTGGGGGACAGGGCAACTATGGCTACACCTTC.

This clonotype has ten or more counts. V usage is TRBV20-1 and J usage is TRBJ2-3; D gene ambiguous. V was shortened by 6 bases and J by 6 bases, with 16 bases between the two germline ends. This CDR3 comprises 13 residues. Germline V gene lookup returns CDR1 DFQATT and CDR2 SNEGSKA (reference sequence). The CDR3 region has the DNA TGCAGTGCCCGAATCGACCCCTTGGATACGCAGTATTTT. Its translation: CSARIDPLDTQYF.